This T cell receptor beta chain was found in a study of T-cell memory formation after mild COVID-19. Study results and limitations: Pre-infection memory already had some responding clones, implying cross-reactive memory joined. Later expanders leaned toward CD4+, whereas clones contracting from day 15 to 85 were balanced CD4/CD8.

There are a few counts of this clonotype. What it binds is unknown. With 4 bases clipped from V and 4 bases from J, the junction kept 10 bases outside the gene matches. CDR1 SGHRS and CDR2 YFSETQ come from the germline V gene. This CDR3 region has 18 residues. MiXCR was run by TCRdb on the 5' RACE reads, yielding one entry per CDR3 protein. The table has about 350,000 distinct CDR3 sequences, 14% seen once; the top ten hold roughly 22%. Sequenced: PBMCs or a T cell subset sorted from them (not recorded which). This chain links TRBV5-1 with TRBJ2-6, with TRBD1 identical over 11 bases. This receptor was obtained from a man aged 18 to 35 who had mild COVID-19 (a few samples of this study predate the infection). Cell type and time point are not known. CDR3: CASSPDAGQGVGANVLTF. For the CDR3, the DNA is TGCGCCAGCAGCCCGGACGCGGGACAGGGGGTCGGGGCCAACGTCCTGACTTTC.